This TCR beta chain comes out of a study of early T cells in non-severe SARS-CoV-2 infection. Germline V gene lookup returns CDR1 SGHTA and CDR2 FQGNSA. The CDR3 is 12 amino acids. The germline V and J ends were trimmed by 5 bases and 7 bases, with 11 bases remaining between them. Via MiXCR, TCRdb re-called the 5' RACE reads, giving one row per CDR3 protein. The sample lists 20,000 to 30,000 distinct CDR3 sequences, 4% to 4.5% seen once, with around 6.2% in the top ten. In its sample, this clonotype was seen many times. Its antigen is still unknown. Study-level points and caveats: Lookups in VDJdb leaned toward anti-spike CD8 responses and missed private and CD4 specificities.

The source of this sequence is an adult who was a healthcare worker with PCR-confirmed SARS-CoV-2 infection or an uninfected control (not recorded which). The chain recombines TRBV7-2 with TRBJ1-1, with a possible D match to TRBD1 (5 bases). The specimen was whole blood. In DNA form, the CDR3 reads TGTGCCAGCAGCATACAGGCAAGTGAAGCTTTCTTT. Protein sequence: CASSIQASEAFF.